The sequence of this T cell receptor beta chain was determined in a study of blood T cell repertoires in COVID-19. About the research overall: Acute-phase and convalescent COVID-19 samples originated in the United States, Italy and Spain. PBMCs, B-cell-depleted T cells, or T cells provided the cDNA or gDNA that made up the material.

V dropped 0 bases and J dropped 10 bases, with 21 bases sitting between them. CDR1 and CDR2 from the germline V gene are MRHNA and SNTAGT. The length of the CDR3 is 16 residues. Per the original data handling: Quantification of nucleated cells was approximated via reference gene primer amplification. Using immunoSEQ multiplex PCR, the repertoire was profiled, and TCRdb retains in-frame clones only, with some absent. V and J calls and clone size come straight from that table; D and trimming were deduced from the DNA. This sample has tens of thousands of clones; approximately 70% occur once, and the top ten carry less than 8%.

This sequence joins TRBV6-4 and TRBJ1-1; TRBD1 is a possible D gene (6 bases). Sequenced sample: peripheral blood. The receptor was derived from a man older than 75 with acute or convalescent COVID-19. CDR3 coding DNA: TGTGCCAGCAGTGACTCGAATACGGGGGGCGCCCGAAGAGCTTTCTTT. Translating it yields CASSDSNTGGARRAFF.